These T cell receptor beta chains were read from a single sample in a study of cytomegalovirus exposure and HLA in healthy donors. Generated by immunoSEQ multiplex PCR, the TCRdb table keeps only in-frame clones and is missing some. The sample records about 58,000 clones, roughly 90% being singletons. The specimen was PBMCs. The source of these receptors is a man aged 18 to 29 in good health and CMV-seronegative. CDR3s include the opening cysteine and the closing phenylalanine or tryptophan. Each record gives: V gene, J gene, CDR3 length, CDR3 protein.

V gene: TRBV28
J gene: TRBJ1-1
CDR3 length: 15
CDR3 protein: CASNSGQGWNTEAFF

V gene: TRBV28
J gene: TRBJ1-3
CDR3 length: 14
CDR3 protein: CASRAGQGADTIYF

V gene: TRBV2
J gene: TRBJ2-3
CDR3 length: 14
CDR3 protein: CASTLGAVRDTQYF

V gene: TRBV29-1
J gene: TRBJ2-1
CDR3 length: 17
CDR3 protein: CSVEDVPSRDRDNEQFF

V gene: TRBV2
J gene: TRBJ1-2
CDR3 length: 12
CDR3 protein: CASIGDNYGYTF

V gene: TRBV11-3
J gene: TRBJ2-1
CDR3 length: 14
CDR3 protein: CASSLGLAGNEQFF

V gene: TRBV7-9
J gene: TRBJ2-7
CDR3 length: 14
CDR3 protein: CASSPWTGLSEQYF

V gene: TRBV6-1
J gene: TRBJ1-5
CDR3 length: 13
CDR3 protein: CASLDRGDQPQHF

V gene: TRBV4-1
J gene: TRBJ2-1
CDR3 length: 15
CDR3 protein: CASSQGTSVYNEQFF

V gene: TRBV19
J gene: TRBJ2-5
CDR3 length: 13
CDR3 protein: CASSIQGAETQYF

V gene: TRBV4-3
J gene: TRBJ2-2
CDR3 length: 17
CDR3 protein: CASSQSLSGSNTGELFF

V gene: TRBV6-1
J gene: TRBJ2-1
CDR3 length: 15
CDR3 protein: CASSEPSLSYNEQFF

V gene: TRBV6-5
J gene: TRBJ2-1
CDR3 length: 13
CDR3 protein: CASREAGGNEQFF

V gene: TRBV10-3
J gene: TRBJ1-2
CDR3 length: 13
CDR3 protein: CASTDTGNYGYTF

V gene: TRBV28
J gene: TRBJ2-7
CDR3 length: 15
CDR3 protein: CASSPYSGGDLEQYF

V gene: TRBV7-6
J gene: TRBJ2-2
CDR3 length: 17
CDR3 protein: CASSLFRGRGKTGELFF

V gene: TRBV4-3
J gene: TRBJ2-7
CDR3 length: 17
CDR3 protein: CASSQIAIAGGAYEQYF

V gene: TRBV5-4
J gene: TRBJ2-1
CDR3 length: 12
CDR3 protein: CASSFLSGSEFF

V gene: TRBV9
J gene: TRBJ1-1
CDR3 length: 14
CDR3 protein: CASSVSTANTEAFF

V gene: TRBV5-6
J gene: TRBJ2-7
CDR3 length: 15
CDR3 protein: CASSSLAGLSYEQYF

V gene: TRBV7-2
J gene: TRBJ2-7
CDR3 length: 14
CDR3 protein: CASSSYLSSYEQYF

V gene: TRBV28
J gene: TRBJ1-2
CDR3 length: 13
CDR3 protein: CASRTGGDYGYTF

V gene: TRBV30
J gene: TRBJ2-7
CDR3 length: 11
CDR3 protein: CAWRVANEQYF

V gene: TRBV6-6
J gene: TRBJ1-2
CDR3 length: 15
CDR3 protein: CASSQQRQDYYGYTF